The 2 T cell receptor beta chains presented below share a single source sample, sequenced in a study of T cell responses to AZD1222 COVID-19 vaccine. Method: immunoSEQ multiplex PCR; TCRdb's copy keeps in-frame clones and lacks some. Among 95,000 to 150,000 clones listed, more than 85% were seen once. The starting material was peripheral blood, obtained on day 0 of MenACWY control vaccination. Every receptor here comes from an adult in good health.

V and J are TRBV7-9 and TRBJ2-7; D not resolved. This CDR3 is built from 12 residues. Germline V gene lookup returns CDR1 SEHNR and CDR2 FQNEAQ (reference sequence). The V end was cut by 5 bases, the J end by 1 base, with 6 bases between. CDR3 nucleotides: TGTGCCAGCAGCGAACGATCCTACGAGCAGTACTTC. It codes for CASSERSYEQYF.

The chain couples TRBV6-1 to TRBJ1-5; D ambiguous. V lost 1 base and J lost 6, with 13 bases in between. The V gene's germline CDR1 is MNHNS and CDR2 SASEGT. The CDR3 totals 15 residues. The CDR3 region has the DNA TGTGCCAGCAGTGAAGGGTCCTGGGTCGGTCAGCCCCAGCATTTT. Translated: CASSEGSWVGQPQHF.